This TCR beta chain is drawn from a study of blood T cell repertoires in COVID-19 (dated by TCRdb to 2018 to 2020). For the study in its entirety: Collaborator samples came from the United States, Italy and Spain and covered acute and convalescent phases of COVID-19. A de-identified subject ID, COVID-19 status, age in years and sex were almost always included in the sample metadata. The repertoires were made available in a free public database intended to serve as a resource for research on the immune response to SARS-CoV-2. Samples came from the ongoing ImmuneRACE study (first 160 participants) plus 1,254 subjects from 6 global collaborators. Deeply sampled blood TCRbeta repertoires from subjects exposed to, actively infected with, or recovered from COVID-19 were included in the dataset. Where available, HLA class I and class II types were taken from metadata supplied by the sample provider and were not determined by assay-based typing. The prospective study material was composed of cDNA or gDNA derived from T cells, B-cell-depleted T cells, or PBMCs.

Participants in the prospective study were enrolled through a virtual design, were aged about 18 to 100 years, and lived in roughly 24 United States geographic areas. In the prospective study, participants were assigned to cohorts based on the clinical history participants reported in a screening survey and a study questionnaire. ImmuneRACE Cohort 3 recovered participants were defined by two consecutive negative NP/OP PCR tests, healthcare professional clearance, or symptom resolution. In the prospective study, mobile phlebotomists collected whole blood, serum and a nasopharyngeal or oropharyngeal swab from each participant. Prospective study participants could optionally give additional blood draws and questionnaires over an approximately two-month period. Before DNA extraction, blood samples from the prospective study were shipped at room temperature or frozen. As regards this clone: Its antigen is unknown. No qualities accompany the bases; no much larger clone lies one base away.

TCRbeta CDR3 regions were amplified from genomic DNA using the immunoSEQ Assay, a bias-controlled multiplex PCR. The paper's processing steps were these. The number of nucleated cells in each sample was estimated from the amplification of reference gene primers within the assay. To quantify the absolute abundance of each unique TCRbeta CDR3 rearrangement, sequence reads were collapsed and filtered. For each sample, productive Simpson clonality was calculated by taking the square root of Simpson's diversity index across productive rearrangements. Not all clones reach the TCRdb copy of this immuneACCESS table, which keeps in-frame sequences only. Checked studies attribute under half of the gap to unresolved V genes and leave the rest unexplained. D and trimming were read from the DNA, whereas the V and J calls and clone size are those reported in that table. Counted in this sample were 200,000 to 250,000 clones; about nine tenths of them appeared once. The ten largest clonotypes hold about 1.7% of the sample.

Taken from the germline V gene (reference sequence), the CDR1 and CDR2 loops are SEHNR and FQNEAQ. Deletion took 7 bases off V and 8 bases off J, with a span of 15 bases between the germline ends. CDR3 length: 13 amino acids, cysteine to phenylalanine. CDR3 DNA only is kept here, 39 bases in frame from base 1. Paper-wide results and their limitations: How much clinical and demographic metadata was included differed by source and by participant, and the metadata was provided uncurated.

The TCR sequence derives from a man aged 40-55 years who had recovered from COVID-19. The material sequenced was PBMCs or T cells enriched from blood (not recorded which). In this chain, TRBV7-9 is recombined with TRBJ2-4, with a tentative D gene TRBD1 over 7 matching bases. The CDR3 amino acid sequence is: CASTSEGADIQYF. The nucleotide sequence reads TGTGCCAGCACTTCGGAGGGGGCAGACATTCAGTACTTC.